The sequence of this TCR beta chain was determined in a study of T cells in localized non-small cell lung cancer. Whole-study findings and limits: Heterogeneity cannot be ruled out, as sequencing used one tumor region only. Longer overall survival was linked to higher blood T cell density. Uninvolved adjacent lung had higher T cell clonality than tumor and all other tissues.

Regarding this clone: As yet, its antigen is unknown.

The data were produced by immunoSEQ multiplex PCR, yet TCRdb's version contains in-frame clones alone and is incomplete. The sample has tens of thousands of clones; 80% to 90% are singletons. The receptor was derived from a woman aged 35-75 years with stage I lung adenocarcinoma. Sequenced here: peripheral blood, sampled before any cancer treatment.

The CDR3 coding sequence is TGTGCCAGCAGTAGTCCAGGGGCCAATTCCTACGAGCAGTACTTC. Protein: CASSSPGANSYEQYF. The genes are TRBV28 and TRBJ2-7; possibly TRBD1 for D (6 bases). In germline, CDR1 is MDHEN, CDR2 SYDVKM. This CDR3 is built from 15 residues. V lost 5 bases, J lost 1 base, and 15 bases lay in between.